A selection of T cell receptor beta chains follows, all from one sample in a study of blood T cell repertoires in COVID-19. Clones were read by immunoSEQ multiplex PCR, and TCRdb kept only the in-frame ones, dropping some. Of hundreds of thousands of clones listed, over 75% are singletons. The sample comprised PBMCs or T cells enriched from blood (not recorded which). All receptors derive from a man between 25 and 39 years old who had recovered from COVID-19. CDR3s include the opening cysteine and the closing phenylalanine or tryptophan. Each record gives: clone size, J gene, D gene, V gene, CDR3 DNA, CDR3 protein. A D gene is named only where the DNA matches it firmly. Some rows mark clone size as missing; the rest say once, few, many or name a class of expanded clone.

>.|TRBJ1-4|.|TRBV14
TGTGCCAGCAGCCAAGTGCGGGGAGAGAAGGAAAAACTGTTTTTT
CASSQVRGEKEKLFF
>.|TRBJ1-1|TRBD1|TRBV19
TGTGCCAGTAGTATATGGCAGGGGGCGGCTTTCTTT
CASSIWQGAAFF
>few|TRBJ2-1|TRBD1|TRBV6-2/TRBV6-3
TGTGCCAGCAGTTACTTAGGGACAGTATACAATGAGCAGTTCTTC
CASSYLGTVYNEQFF
>.|TRBJ1-2|.|TRBV20-1
TGCAGTGCTCGAGCGAACTATGGCTACACCTTC
CSARANYGYTF
>.|TRBJ2-5|TRBD1|TRBV3-1/TRBV3-2
TGTGCCAGCAGCCCAGGACAGGGATTAACCTCAGAGACCCAGTACTTC
CASSPGQGLTSETQYF
>.|TRBJ2-5|TRBD1|TRBV11-3
TGTGCCAGCAGCGGACAGACAGGGGGCGCGGAGACCCAGTACTTC
CASSGQTGGAETQYF
>.|TRBJ1-4|.|TRBV30
TGTGCCTGGAGCCGAGGTGAAAAACTGTTTTTT
CAWSRGEKLFF
>.|TRBJ1-4|TRBD1|TRBV5-1
TGCGCCAGCGCGTCGACAGGGGACTCTAATGAAAAACTGTTTTTT
CASASTGDSNEKLFF
>.|TRBJ1-6|TRBD1|TRBV7-9
TGTGCCAGCAGCCGGGACAGTGATTATTCACCCCTCCACTTT
CASSRDSDYSPLHF
>once|TRBJ1-2|TRBD1|TRBV18
TGTGCCAGCTCACCATCGGGGACAGGCTATGGCTACACCTTC
CASSPSGTGYGYTF
>.|TRBJ2-3|.|TRBV5-1
TGCGCCAGCACCCTCGCAGATACGCAGTATTTT
CASTLADTQYF
>few|TRBJ2-7|.|TRBV6-5
TGTGCCAGCAGGGACATCACCTACGAGCAGTACTTC
CASRDITYEQYF
>.|TRBJ2-5|.|TRBV24-1
TGTGCCACCAGTGATTCCCGGGAGACCCAGTACTTC
CATSDSRETQYF
>.|TRBJ1-4|.|TRBV7-6
TGTGCCAGCAGACGACAGCCTAGAGAAAAACTGTTTTTT
CASRRQPREKLFF